The 20 T cell receptor beta chains given below trace back to one sample, sequenced in a study of response to subunit inactivated influenza vaccine. TCRdb used MiXCR to reprocess the RT-PCR reads, holding one entry per CDR3 protein. The sample yields roughly 700,000 distinct CDR3 sequences, about 15% seen once. The sequencing used PBMCs from blood, collected 14 to 15 days before vaccination. These receptors came from a man in his fifties who received an inactivated influenza vaccine.

On this clonotype: The junction differs from germline at one of its ends, possibly a read error. The chain recombines TRBV19 with TRBJ1-1; D not certain. The germline V gene encodes CDR1 LNHDA and CDR2 SQIVND (reference sequence). The CDR3 totals 15 residues. CDR3 sequence reads: CASNIARLLYTEAFF. CDR3 sequence (DNA): TGTGCCAGTAATATAGCCCGACTTCTTTACACTGAAGCTTTCTTT.

Written as DNA, the CDR3 is TGTGCCAGCAGTTACACGACACAGGGCACCTATAGCAATCAGCCCCAGCATTTT. Amino acids: CASSYTTQGTYSNQPQHF. The rearrangement links TRBV6-5 to TRBJ1-5; tentative D call: TRBD1 (6 bases). Trimming removed 2 bases at V and 0 bases at J, with 17 bases between. Germline V gene data show CDR1 as MNHEY and CDR2 as SVGAGI. The length of the CDR3 is 18 residues.

This clonotype appeared a few times. CDR3 region: CSARRAARHTQYF. As DNA, the CDR3 is TGCAGTGCTAGGAGGGCCGCAAGGCATACGCAGTATTTT. The chain has TRBV20-1 and TRBJ2-3, with a weak D call TRBD2 (5 bases). Germline CDR1 and CDR2: DFQATT and SNEGSKA (reference sequence). Trimming cost V 3 bases and J 7 bases, with 14 bases left between them. The CDR3 loop spans 13 amino acids.

The rearrangement links TRBV19 to TRBJ2-3; D possibly corresponds to TRBD1 (5 bases). The CDR3 sequence is 12 residues long. Germline loops: CDR1 LNHDA, CDR2 SQIVND (reference sequence). The ends were cut back, 6 bases at V and 7 bases at J, with 11 bases in the middle. CDR3 sequence: CASRGRGNTQYF. The CDR3 region has the DNA TGTGCCAGTAGGGGTAGGGGAAATACGCAGTATTTT.

The sample holds many counts of this clonotype. The rearrangement uses TRBV6-5 and TRBJ2-7; 8 bases line up with TRBD1. The CDR3 contains 15 residues. CDR1 is MNHEY, CDR2 SVGAGI, per germline. J was trimmed by 3 bases and V by 3 bases; bases with no gene match: 7. CDR3 sequence reads: CASSYRTGKGYEQYF. In nucleotides, the CDR3 is TGTGCCAGCAGTTATAGGACAGGGAAAGGCTACGAGCAGTACTTC.

This clonotype was detected only a few times. The CDR3 loop is CASSAVPGGDEQYF. Written as DNA, the CDR3 is TGTGCCAGCAGCGCCGTCCCGGGGGGAGACGAGCAGTACTTC. This sequence joins TRBV7-9 and TRBJ2-7; 7 bases fit TRBD2. The V gene end was trimmed by 5 bases and the J gene end by 5 bases; junction bases not matched to a gene: 9. Germline CDR1 and CDR2: SEHNR and FQNEAQ (reference sequence). The CDR3 is made up of 14 amino acids.

CDR3 bases: TGCGCCAGCAGCCCAGACGGGACACCGAATGAAAAACTGTTTTTT. This sequence encodes CASSPDGTPNEKLFF. This rearrangement joins TRBV4-1 to TRBJ1-4, with D possibly TRBD1 on 6 matching bases. CDR3 length: 15 amino acids. V was clipped by 4 bases and J by 5 bases, with 14 bases between them. Germline CDR1 and CDR2: MGHRA and YSYEKL.

This clonotype was recorded a few times. The genes are TRBV6-2 or TRBV6-3 and TRBJ2-7; 10 bases fit TRBD2. CDR1 and CDR2 from the germline V gene are MNHEY and SVGEGT. J lost 3 bases, V lost 6 bases, and 2 bases had no gene match. The CDR3 consists of 13 residues. The CDR3 DNA follows: TGTGCCAGCAGAGCGGGAGGGATCTACGAGCAGTACTTC. It is translated as CASRAGGIYEQYF.

This clonotype was observed a handful of times. V gene TRBV7-8 combines with J gene TRBJ1-6; D might be TRBD1 (6 bases). The CDR3 totals 17 residues. Trimming pared 4 bases from V and 6 bases from J, leaving 19 bases between. The germline gives CDR1 SGHVS, CDR2 FQNEAQ. CDR3 sequence (DNA): TGTGCCAGCAGCTCCTACAGGGCAAAGAGAACTAATTCACCCCTCCACTTT. Its translation is CASSSYRAKRTNSPLHF.

In its sample, this clonotype was seen a few times. The chain employs TRBV12-3 or TRBV12-4 and TRBJ2-1, with D maybe TRBD1 (5 bases). V lost 3 bases, J lost 9 bases, and 12 bases lay in between. This CDR3 contains 13 residues. This CDR3 is CASSFGSTAEQFF. CDR3 nucleotide sequence: TGTGCCAGCAGTTTTGGTTCGACAGCTGAGCAGTTCTTC.

V gene TRBV9 combines with J gene TRBJ1-6; D remains ambiguous. Germline CDR1 reads SGDLS; CDR2 reads YYNGEE. V gave up 0 bases and J gave up 7 bases, with 14 bases separating them. This CDR3 spans 16 amino acids. As DNA, the CDR3 is TGTGCCAGCAGCGTAGACGCTACATATTCCAATTCACCCCTCCACTTT. Amino acid sequence: CASSVDATYSNSPLHF.

The rearrangement links TRBV5-1 to TRBJ2-1; 14 nucleotides line up with TRBD2. The germline gives CDR1 SGHRS, CDR2 YFSETQ. V gave up 4 bases and J gave up 8 bases; unmatched junction bases: 8. This CDR3 contains 16 residues. CDR3 DNA: TGCGCCAGCAGCAACGGACTAGCGGGAGGTGGGGATGAGCAGTTCTTC. Its translation is CASSNGLAGGGDEQFF.

The CDR3 here is CASTTDRPLSPSGANVLTF. For the CDR3, the DNA is TGTGCCAGCACCACGGACAGGCCGCTGTCCCCCTCTGGGGCCAACGTCCTGACTTTC. V gene TRBV6-1 combines with J gene TRBJ2-6; 7 bases fit TRBD1. CDR3 size: 19 residues. CDR1 and CDR2 (germline): MNHNS, SASEGT. V was clipped by 7 bases and J by 0 bases; unmatched bases: 15.

The CDR3 here is CASKSVGDTQYF. The DNA for the CDR3 is TGTGCCAGCAAATCGGTAGGAGATACGCAGTATTTT. This chain joins TRBV2 and TRBJ2-3; D gene ambiguous. Per germline, CDR1 SNHLY and CDR2 FYNNEI. This CDR3 has 12 residues. The V gene lost 7 bases and the J gene lost 5 bases, with 10 bases spanning the gap.

This clonotype showed up many times. The rearrangement links TRBV5-6 to TRBJ2-2, with D tentatively TRBD2 (6 bases). Germline-derived CDR1 and CDR2 are SGHDT and YYEEEE. Trimming pared 2 bases from V and 1 base from J, leaving 6 bases between. The length of the CDR3 is 14 residues. CDR3 DNA: TGTGCCAGCAGCTTCGGGAGGAACACCGGGGAGCTGTTTTTT. It specifies CASSFGRNTGELFF.

Of note for this clonotype: An end of the junction does not agree with germline; a read error may underlie this. J is TRBJ1-6 and V is TRBV3-1, with 10 bases aligning to TRBD1. Germline CDR1 is LGHDT and CDR2 is YNNKEL (reference sequence). CDR3 length: 15 amino acids. CDR3 protein: CASCQPGTGDSPLHF. CDR3 nucleotides: TGTGCCAGCTGCCAGCCCGGGACAGGGGATTCACCCCTCCACTTT.

The chain employs TRBV28 and TRBJ2-4, with 12 bases identical to TRBD2. Germline values: CDR1 MDHEN, CDR2 SYDVKM. CDR3 length equals 16 residues. The V gene end was trimmed by 3 bases and the J gene end by 1 base; junction bases not matched to a gene: 1. The CDR3 is CASSLTSGSAKNIQYF. In DNA, the CDR3 is TGTGCCAGCAGTTTGACTAGCGGGAGTGCCAAAAACATTCAGTACTTC.

The chain uses TRBV20-1 and TRBJ2-1; TRBD2 is a possible D gene (6 bases). CDR1 and CDR2 from the germline V gene are DFQATT and SNEGSKA (reference sequence). With 1 base removed from V and 0 bases from J, the gap between germline ends came to 10 bases. CDR3 length equals 15 residues. CDR3 residues: CSARGLGRSYNEQFF. CDR3 sequence (DNA): TGCAGTGCTAGAGGACTAGGGCGCTCCTACAATGAGCAGTTCTTC.

This clonotype came up a few times. The chain links TRBV20-1 to TRBJ2-3, with TRBD2 as a possible D gene (6 bases). Germline CDR1 is DFQATT and CDR2 is SNEGSKA (reference sequence). Trimming shortened V by 8 bases and J by 5 bases, and 20 bases separated the two germline ends. The CDR3 runs to 14 residues. In DNA, the CDR3 is TGCAGTACCTGGAGGACCCCGGGGGAAGATACGCAGTATTTT. This translates into CSTWRTPGEDTQYF.

This clonotype was seen many times. The V call is TRBV24-1, the J call TRBJ2-3; 12 bases fit TRBD2. This CDR3 contains 17 residues. The J segment lost 5 bases and the V segment lost 1 base, leaving 6 bases of the junction unmatched. The V gene's germline CDR1 is KGHDR and CDR2 SFDVKD. The CDR3, as DNA: TGTGCCACCAGTGATTTCAGGGGACTAGCGGGCAAAGATACGCAGTATTTT. Its translation: CATSDFRGLAGKDTQYF.